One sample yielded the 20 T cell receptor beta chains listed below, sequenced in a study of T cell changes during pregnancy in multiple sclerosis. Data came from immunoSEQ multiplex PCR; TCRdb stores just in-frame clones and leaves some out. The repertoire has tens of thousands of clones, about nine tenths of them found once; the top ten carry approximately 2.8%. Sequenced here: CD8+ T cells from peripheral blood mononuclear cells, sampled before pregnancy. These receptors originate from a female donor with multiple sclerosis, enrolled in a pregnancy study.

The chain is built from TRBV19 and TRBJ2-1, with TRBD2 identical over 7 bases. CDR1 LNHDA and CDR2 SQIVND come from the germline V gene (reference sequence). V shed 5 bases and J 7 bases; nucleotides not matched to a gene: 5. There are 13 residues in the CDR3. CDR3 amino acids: CASSYLGGNEQFF. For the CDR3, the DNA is TGTGCCAGTAGTTACCTGGGGGGGAATGAGCAGTTCTTC.

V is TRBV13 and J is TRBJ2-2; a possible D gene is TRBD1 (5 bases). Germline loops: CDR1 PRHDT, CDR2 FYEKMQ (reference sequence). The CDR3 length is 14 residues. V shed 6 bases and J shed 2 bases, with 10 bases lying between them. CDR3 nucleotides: TGTGCCAGCAGGACAGTACTTAACACCGGGGAGCTGTTTTTT. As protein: CASRTVLNTGELFF.

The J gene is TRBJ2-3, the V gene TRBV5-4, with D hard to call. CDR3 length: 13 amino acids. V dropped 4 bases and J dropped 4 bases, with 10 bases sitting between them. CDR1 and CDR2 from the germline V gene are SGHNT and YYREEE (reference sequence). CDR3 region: CASSLIEADTQYF. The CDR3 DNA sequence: TGTGCCAGCAGCCTCATAGAAGCAGATACGCAGTATTTT.

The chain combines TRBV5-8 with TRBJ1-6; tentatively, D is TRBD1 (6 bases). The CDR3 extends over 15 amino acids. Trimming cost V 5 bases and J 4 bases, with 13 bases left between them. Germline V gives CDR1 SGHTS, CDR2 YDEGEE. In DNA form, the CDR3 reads TGTGCCAGCAGATCTCGGACAGCTTATAATTCACCCCTCCACTTT. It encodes CASRSRTAYNSPLHF. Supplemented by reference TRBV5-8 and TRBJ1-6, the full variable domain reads EAGVTQSPTHLIKTRGQQATLRCSPISGHTSVYWYQQALGLGLQFLLWYDEGEERNRGNFPPRFSGRQFPNYSSELNVNALELEDSALYLCASRSRTAYNSPLHFGNGTRLTVT.

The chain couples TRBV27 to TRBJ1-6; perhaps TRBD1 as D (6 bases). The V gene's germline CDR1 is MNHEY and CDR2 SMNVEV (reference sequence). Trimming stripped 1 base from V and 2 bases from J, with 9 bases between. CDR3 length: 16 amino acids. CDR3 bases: TGTGCCAGCAGTTTATTACAGGGTACCTATAATTCACCCCTCCACTTT. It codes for CASSLLQGTYNSPLHF.

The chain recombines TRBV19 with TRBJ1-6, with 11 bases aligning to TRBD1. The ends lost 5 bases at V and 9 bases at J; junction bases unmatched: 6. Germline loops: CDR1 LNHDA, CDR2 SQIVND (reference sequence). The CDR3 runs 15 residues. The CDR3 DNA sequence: TGTGCCAGTAGTCTCTCCGGGACAGGGGGTTCACCCCTCCACTTT. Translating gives CASSLSGTGGSPLHF.

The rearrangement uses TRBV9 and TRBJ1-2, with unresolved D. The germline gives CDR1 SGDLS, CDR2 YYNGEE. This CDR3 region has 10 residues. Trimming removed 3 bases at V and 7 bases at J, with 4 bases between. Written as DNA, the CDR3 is TGTGCCAGCAGCGGAGGTGGCTACACCTTC. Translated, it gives CASSGGGYTF.

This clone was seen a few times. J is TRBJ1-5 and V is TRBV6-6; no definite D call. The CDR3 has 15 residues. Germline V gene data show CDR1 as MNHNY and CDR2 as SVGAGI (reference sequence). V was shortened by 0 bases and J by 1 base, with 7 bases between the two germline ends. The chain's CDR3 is CASSYSITSNQPQHF. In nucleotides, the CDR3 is TGTGCCAGCAGTTACTCGATAACAAGCAATCAGCCCCAGCATTTT.

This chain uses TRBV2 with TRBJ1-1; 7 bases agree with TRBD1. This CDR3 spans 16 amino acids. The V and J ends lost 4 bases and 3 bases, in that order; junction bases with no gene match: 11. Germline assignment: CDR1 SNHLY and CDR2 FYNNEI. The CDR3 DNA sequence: TGTGCCAGCAGTGGACACGGACAGGTTTTGTACACTGAAGCTTTCTTT. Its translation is CASSGHGQVLYTEAFF.

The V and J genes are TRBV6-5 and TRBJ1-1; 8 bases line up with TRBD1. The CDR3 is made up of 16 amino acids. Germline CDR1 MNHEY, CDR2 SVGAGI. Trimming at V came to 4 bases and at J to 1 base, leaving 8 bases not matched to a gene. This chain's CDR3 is CASSWLTGATNTEAFF. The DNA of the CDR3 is TGTGCCAGCAGTTGGCTGACAGGGGCGACGAACACTGAAGCTTTCTTT.

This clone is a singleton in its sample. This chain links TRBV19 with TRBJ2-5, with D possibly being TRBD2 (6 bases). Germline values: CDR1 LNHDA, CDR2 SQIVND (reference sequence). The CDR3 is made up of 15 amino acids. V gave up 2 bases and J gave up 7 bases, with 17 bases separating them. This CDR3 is CASSISPASGGTQYF. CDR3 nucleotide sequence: TGTGCCAGTAGTATAAGCCCCGCGTCCGGGGGGACCCAGTACTTC.

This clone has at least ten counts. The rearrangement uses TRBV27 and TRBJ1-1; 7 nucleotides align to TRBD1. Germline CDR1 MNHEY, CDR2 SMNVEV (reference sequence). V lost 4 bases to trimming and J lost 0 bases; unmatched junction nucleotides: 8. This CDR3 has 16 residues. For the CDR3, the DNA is TGTGCCAGCAGTTCCTGGACAGGAATGATGAACACTGAAGCTTTCTTT. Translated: CASSSWTGMMNTEAFF.

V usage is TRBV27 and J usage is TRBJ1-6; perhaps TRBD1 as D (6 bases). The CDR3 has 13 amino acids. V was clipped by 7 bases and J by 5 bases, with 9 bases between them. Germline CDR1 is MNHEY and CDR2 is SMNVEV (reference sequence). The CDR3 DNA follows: TGTGCCAGCAAGGACAGAGATAATTCACCCCTCCACTTT. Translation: CASKDRDNSPLHF.

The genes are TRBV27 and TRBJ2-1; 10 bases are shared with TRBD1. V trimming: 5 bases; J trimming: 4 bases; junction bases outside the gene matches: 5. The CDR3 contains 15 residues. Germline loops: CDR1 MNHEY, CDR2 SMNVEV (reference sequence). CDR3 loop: CASSVTGGWYNEQFF. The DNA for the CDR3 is TGTGCCAGCAGTGTGACAGGGGGCTGGTACAATGAGCAGTTCTTC.

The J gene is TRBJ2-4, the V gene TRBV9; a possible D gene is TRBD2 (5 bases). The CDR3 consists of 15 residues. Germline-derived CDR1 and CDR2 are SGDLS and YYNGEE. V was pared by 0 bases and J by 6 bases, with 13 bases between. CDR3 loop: CASSVGGSDINIQYF. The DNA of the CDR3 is TGTGCCAGCAGCGTAGGAGGTAGCGACATAAACATTCAGTACTTC.

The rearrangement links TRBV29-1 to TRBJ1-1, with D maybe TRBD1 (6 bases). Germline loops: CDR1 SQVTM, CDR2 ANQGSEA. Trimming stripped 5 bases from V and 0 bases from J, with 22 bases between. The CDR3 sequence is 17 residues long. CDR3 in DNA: TGCAGCGTTCCTAGGACAGCGTTAAACTTAATGAACACTGAAGCTTTCTTT. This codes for CSVPRTALNLMNTEAFF.

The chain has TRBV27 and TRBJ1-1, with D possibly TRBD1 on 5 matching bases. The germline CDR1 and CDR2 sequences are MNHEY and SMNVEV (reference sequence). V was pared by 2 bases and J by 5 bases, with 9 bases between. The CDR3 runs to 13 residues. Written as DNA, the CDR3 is TGTGCCAGCAGTTTAATCCAGGGAACTGAAGCTTTCTTT. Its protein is CASSLIQGTEAFF.

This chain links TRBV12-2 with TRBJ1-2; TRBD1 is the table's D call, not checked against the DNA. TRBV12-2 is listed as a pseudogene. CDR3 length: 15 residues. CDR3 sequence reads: CASRLVAGQNYGYTF. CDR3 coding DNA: TGTGCAAGTCGCTTAGTGGCCGGACAGAACTATGGCTACACCTTC.

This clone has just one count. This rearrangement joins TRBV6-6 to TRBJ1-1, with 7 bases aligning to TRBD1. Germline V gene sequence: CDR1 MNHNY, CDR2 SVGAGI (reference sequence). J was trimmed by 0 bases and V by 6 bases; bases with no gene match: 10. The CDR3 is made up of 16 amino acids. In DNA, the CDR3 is TGTGCCAGCAGCCGTCAAAACAGGGGCCTGAACACTGAAGCTTTCTTT. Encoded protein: CASSRQNRGLNTEAFF.

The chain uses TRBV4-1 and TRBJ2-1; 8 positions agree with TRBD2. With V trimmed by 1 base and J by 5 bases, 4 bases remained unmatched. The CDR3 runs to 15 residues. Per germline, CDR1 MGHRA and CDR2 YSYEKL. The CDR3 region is CASSQGWRGDNEQFF. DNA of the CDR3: TGCGCCAGCAGCCAAGGTTGGCGGGGGGACAATGAGCAGTTCTTC.